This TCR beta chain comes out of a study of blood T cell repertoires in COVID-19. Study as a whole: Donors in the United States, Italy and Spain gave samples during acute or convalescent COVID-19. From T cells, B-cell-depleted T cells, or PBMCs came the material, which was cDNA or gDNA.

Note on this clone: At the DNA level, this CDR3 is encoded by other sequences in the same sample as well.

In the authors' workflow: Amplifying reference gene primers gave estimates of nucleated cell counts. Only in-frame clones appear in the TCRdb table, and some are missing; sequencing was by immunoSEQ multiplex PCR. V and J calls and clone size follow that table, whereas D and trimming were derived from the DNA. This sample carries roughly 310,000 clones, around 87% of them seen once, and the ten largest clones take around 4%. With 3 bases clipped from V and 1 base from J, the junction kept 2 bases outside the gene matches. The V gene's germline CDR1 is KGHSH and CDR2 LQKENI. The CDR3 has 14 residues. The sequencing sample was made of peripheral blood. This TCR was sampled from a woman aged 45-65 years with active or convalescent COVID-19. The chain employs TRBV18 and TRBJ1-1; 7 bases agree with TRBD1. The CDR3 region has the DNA TGTGCCAGCTCACCCGCAGGGGGGAACACTGAAGCTTTCTTT. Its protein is CASSPAGGNTEAFF.